The clone carrying this T cell receptor (beta chain) was detected only once. Its antigen is unidentified. Stated time point: week 5, during vaccination. One vaccine dose held 300 ug of mutant IDH1 20-mer peptide and came with topical imiquimod. Trimming at V came to 2 bases and at J to 4 bases, leaving 6 bases not matched to a gene. Germline V gives CDR1 MGHDK, CDR2 SYGVNS. CDR3 length: 17 residues. The data were obtained in a study of a mutant IDH1 vaccine in newly diagnosed glioma. Study information: The vaccination schedule gave patients eight doses in weeks 1, 3, 5, 7, 11, 15, 19 and 23.

Only in-frame clones appear in the TCRdb table, and some are missing; sequencing was by immunoSEQ multiplex PCR. Of 30,000 to 35,000 clones listed, about three fifths were seen once; the top ten hold approximately 10%. This chain connects TRBV25-1 to TRBJ2-5, with TRBD2 matching 14 bases. Here the sequenced sample was PBMCs, taken from a glioma patient whose treatment included an IDH1 peptide vaccine. This receptor was identified in a woman aged 18-29 years with glioma. The CDR3 coding sequence is TGTGCCAGCAGTGAAACTCGACTAGCGGGGGGGGCAGAGACCCAGTACTTC. Amino acids: CASSETRLAGGAETQYF.